The T cell receptor beta chain under discussion was sequenced for a study of identical twins. MiXCR was run by TCRdb on the 5' RACE reads, yielding one entry per CDR3 protein. The sample consists of about 210,000 distinct CDR3 sequences, around 9.6% of them appearing once. Overall study results and limits: The conclusions drew on cross-sectional statistical analysis instead of tracking the same donors. The models systematically underestimated how much out-of-frame TCR alpha was shared in monozygotic twins. Abundant cord blood beta clonotypes carried fewer insertions; memory repertoires showed none. Twin-shared out-of-frame alpha sequences showed excess low generation probability.

This clonotype was detected only a few times. Its antigen is still unknown. The clonotype originates from a woman between 18 and 29 years old in good health. Material: memory (CD45RO+) T cells sorted from blood.

The CDR3 nucleotides are TGTGCCAGCAGCCTAGGACTAGCGGGAGGTTACACCGGGGAGCTGTTTTTT. Translating gives CASSLGLAGGYTGELFF. V usage is TRBV7-2 and J usage is TRBJ2-2; 14 bases match TRBD2. CDR1 is SGHTA, CDR2 FQGNSA, per germline. The CDR3 totals 17 residues. The ends lost 5 bases at V and 3 bases at J; junction bases unmatched: 5.